This TCR beta chain derives from a study of blood T cell repertoires in COVID-19. Across the study: From T cells, B-cell-depleted T cells, or PBMCs came the material, which was cDNA or gDNA.

Methods used by the authors: Estimation of nucleated cell counts was performed using reference gene primer amplification. Clones were read by immunoSEQ multiplex PCR, and TCRdb kept only the in-frame ones, dropping some. V and J calls and clone size are copied from that table; D and trimming were computed from the DNA. The table shows roughly 23,000 clones, with about 87% occurring only once. The J segment lost 4 bases and the V segment lost 0 bases, leaving 8 bases of the junction unmatched. The CDR3 loop spans 17 amino acids. CDR1 is ENHRY and CDR2 is SYGVKD in the germline V gene. The source is an elderly woman with active COVID-19. The chain carries TRBV10-3 and TRBJ2-7; 11 positions match TRBD1. The sample was peripheral blood. CDR3 DNA: TGTGCCATCAGTGAGTCTCGGGGACAGGGGGTCGTATACGAGCAGTACTTC. It codes for CAISESRGQGVVYEQYF.